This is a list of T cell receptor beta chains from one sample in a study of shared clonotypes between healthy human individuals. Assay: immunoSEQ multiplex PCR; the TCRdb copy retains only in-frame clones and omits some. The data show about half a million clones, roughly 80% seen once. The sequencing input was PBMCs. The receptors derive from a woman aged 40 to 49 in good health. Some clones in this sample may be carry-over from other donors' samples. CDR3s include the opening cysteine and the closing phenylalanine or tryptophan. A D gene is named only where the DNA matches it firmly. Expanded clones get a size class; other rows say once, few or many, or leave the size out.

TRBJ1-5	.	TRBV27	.	TGTGCCAGCAGTCCCTCGCCCGGGACAAGCAATCAGCCCCAGCATTTT	CASSPSPGTSNQPQHF
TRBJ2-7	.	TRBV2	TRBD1	TGTGCCAGCAGTTCATCCGGGACAGGGTATGACGAGCAGTACTTC	CASSSSGTGYDEQYF
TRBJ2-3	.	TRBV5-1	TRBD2	TGCGCCAGCAGCTTAGGGACTACGAAACCAAGCACAGATACGCAGTATTTT	CASSLGTTKPSTDTQYF
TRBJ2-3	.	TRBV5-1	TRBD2	TGCGCCAGCAGCTTTGGCCCCTCGACTAGCGGGAGTTCAGATACGCAGTATTTT	CASSFGPSTSGSSDTQYF
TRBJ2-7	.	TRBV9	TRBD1	TGTGCCAGCAGCGTCTACAGGGGGCCTGATGGGGAGCAGTACTTC	CASSVYRGPDGEQYF
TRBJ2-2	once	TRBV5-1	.	TGCGCCAGCAGTACGGACGGATACACCGGGGAGCTGTTTTTT	CASSTDGYTGELFF
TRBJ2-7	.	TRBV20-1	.	TGCAGTGCTAGAGGCCGGTTAAGATGGTACTTC	CSARGRLRWYF
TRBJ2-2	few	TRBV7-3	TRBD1	TGTGCCAGCAGCGCGACCCTCGGGACAGCCCCGACCGGGGAGCTGTTTTTT	CASSATLGTAPTGELFF
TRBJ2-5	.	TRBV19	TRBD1	TGTGCCAGGTCGACTCCCGGGACAGACGAGACCCAGTACTTC	CARSTPGTDETQYF
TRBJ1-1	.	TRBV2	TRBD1	TGTGCCAGCAGTGGACAGGGGTTACCGAACACTGAAGCTTTCTTT	CASSGQGLPNTEAFF
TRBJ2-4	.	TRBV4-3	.	TGCGCCAGCAGCCAAGATACCGGGGACCCCAACATTCAGTACTTC	CASSQDTGDPNIQYF
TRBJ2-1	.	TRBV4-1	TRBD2	TGCGCCAGCAGCCAAGAATGGGGACTAGCGGGAGGTGAGCAGTTCTTC	CASSQEWGLAGGEQFF
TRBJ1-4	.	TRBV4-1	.	TGCGCCAGCAGCCACCCAGGAGCAACTAATGAAAAACTGTTTTTT	CASSHPGATNEKLFF
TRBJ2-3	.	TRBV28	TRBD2	TGTGCCAGCAGTTTGGGACTAGCGGGACCCACAGATACGCAGTATTTT	CASSLGLAGPTDTQYF
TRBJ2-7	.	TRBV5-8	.	TGTGCCAGCAGCTTGGGCAGGGCCTCAGACGAGCAGTACTTC	CASSLGRASDEQYF
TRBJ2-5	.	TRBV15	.	TGTGCCACCAGCAGAGATACGGGCGGGTCCCAGTACTTC	CATSRDTGGSQYF
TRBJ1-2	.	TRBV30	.	TGTGCCTGGAGTGTAGTTCTGGCCTCCTATGGCTACACCTTC	CAWSVVLASYGYTF
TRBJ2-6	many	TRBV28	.	TGTGCCAGCAGTCCTCTCCGAAGGGCCAACGTCCTGACTTTC	CASSPLRRANVLTF
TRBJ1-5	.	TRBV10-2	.	TGCGCCAGCAGTGGGGAAGGGAGGATGGATGGCAATCAGCCCCAGCATTTT	CASSGEGRMDGNQPQHF
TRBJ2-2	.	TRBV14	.	TGTGCCAGCAGCCCCAGGGTTGCCGGGGAGCTGTTTTTT	CASSPRVAGELFF
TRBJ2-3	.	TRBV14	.	TGTGCCAGCAGCCAAGCAAGGGGTATCCGCACAGATACGCAGTATTTT	CASSQARGIRTDTQYF
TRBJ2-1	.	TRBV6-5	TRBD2	TGTGCCAGCAGACGGACTAGCGGTGGTGAGCAGTTCTTC	CASRRTSGGEQFF
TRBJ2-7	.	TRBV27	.	TGTGCCAGCAGTTTATTGCTTCGTGGGGAGCAGTACTTC	CASSLLLRGEQYF
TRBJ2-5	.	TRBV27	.	TGTGCCAGCAGCCCATTTGCGGACCAAGAGACCCAGTACTTC	CASSPFADQETQYF
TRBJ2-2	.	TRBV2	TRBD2	TGTGCCAGCAGTGAAGGCTACCCGGGACTAAGGTCCACCGGGGAGCTGTTTTTT	CASSEGYPGLRSTGELFF
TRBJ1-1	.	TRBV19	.	TGTGCCAGTAGTATGGGGGGGGCCCGAGGGAACACTGAAGCTTTCTTT	CASSMGGARGNTEAFF
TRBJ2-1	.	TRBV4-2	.	TGTGCCAGCAGCCCCCGAGGGGTAGCGGAGTACAATGAGCAGTTCTTC	CASSPRGVAEYNEQFF
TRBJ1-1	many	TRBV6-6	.	TGTGCCAGCAGGTCGGGCACTGAAGCTTTCTTT	CASRSGTEAFF
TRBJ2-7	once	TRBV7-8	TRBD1	TGTGCCAGCAGCTCCGGGACAGGGGAAATTGAGCAGTACTTC	CASSSGTGEIEQYF
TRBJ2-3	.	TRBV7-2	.	TGTGCCAGCAGCCCACGTTTGAGCACAGATACGCAGTATTTT	CASSPRLSTDTQYF
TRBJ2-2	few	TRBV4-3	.	TGCGCCAGCAGCCAAGATGGGGACTACACCGGGGAGCTGTTTTTT	CASSQDGDYTGELFF
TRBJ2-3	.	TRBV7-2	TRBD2	TGTGCCAGCAGCCCAGGGACTAGCGGATGGGCAGATACGCAGTATTTT	CASSPGTSGWADTQYF
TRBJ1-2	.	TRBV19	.	TGTGCCAGTAGTATCGGCGATCTGTATGGCTACACCTTC	CASSIGDLYGYTF
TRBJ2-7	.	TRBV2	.	TGTGCCAGCTACGAGCAGTACTTC	CASYEQYF
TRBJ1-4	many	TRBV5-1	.	TGCGCCAGCAGCTTGGGGCAGTCAGGCGAAAAACTGTTTTTT	CASSLGQSGEKLFF
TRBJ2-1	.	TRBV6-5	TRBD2	TGTGCCAGCAGCAGTAGCGGGAGCTCCTACAATGAGCAGTTCTTC	CASSSSGSSYNEQFF
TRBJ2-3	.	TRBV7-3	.	TGTGCCAGCAGCCCTATCGCGGGCACAGATACGCAGTATTTT	CASSPIAGTDTQYF
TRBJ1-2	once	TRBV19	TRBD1	TGTGCCAGTAGTATCATAGGGGGCTACTATGGCTACACCTTC	CASSIIGGYYGYTF
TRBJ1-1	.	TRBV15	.	TGTGCCACCAGCTACAGCCTGAACACTGAAGCTTTCTTT	CATSYSLNTEAFF
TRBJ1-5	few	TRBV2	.	TGTGCCAGCAGTGAACTTGTAGGGTCCAATCAGCCCCAGCATTTT	CASSELVGSNQPQHF
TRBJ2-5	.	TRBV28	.	TGTGCCAGCAGTTTCGAGAGACCTGACGAGACCCAGTACTTC	CASSFERPDETQYF
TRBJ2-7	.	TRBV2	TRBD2	TGTGCCAGCAGTGGAACTTACGGGACTAGCGGGAGTAAGTACGAGCAGTACTTC	CASSGTYGTSGSKYEQYF